This TCR beta chain was obtained from a study of CD8+ T cells in alopecia areata. Worth noting for this clone: Antigen specificity is unknown.

Overall study findings and caveats: The study found higher clonality in lesional than normal scalp, especially in alopecia totalis/universalis. Resident alphabeta T cells of normal skin are also sequenced in scalp samples.

The V and J ends lost 3 bases and 1 base, in that order; junction bases with no gene match: 6. The CDR3 is made up of 16 amino acids. CDR1 SQVTM and CDR2 ANQGSEA come from the germline V gene. In each case, RNA was isolated and then reverse transcribed into cDNA as the sequencing template. Only in-frame clones appear in the TCRdb table, and some are missing; sequencing was by immunoSEQ multiplex PCR. Found here are around 190,000 clones, about 61% of them singletons; the top ten hold about 5.3%. Using a FACSAria, the CD4+ and CD8+ T cells were sorted from the PBMCs. The TCR comes from a human donor in good health. The chain employs TRBV29-1 and TRBJ2-6; 7 bases agree with TRBD2. The sample was CD8+ T cells sorted from blood. The CDR3 sequence: CSVEGLWGSGANVLTF. For the CDR3, the DNA is TGCAGCGTTGAGGGACTATGGGGATCTGGGGCCAACGTCCTGACTTTC.